The 20 T cell receptor beta chains presented below share a single source sample, sequenced in a study of CD8+ T cells in alopecia areata (dated by TCRdb to the late 2010s). Library prep was done by the immunoSEQ multiplex PCR assay. RNA was extracted from all samples and reverse transcribed into cDNA, which served as template for TCR sequencing. The clones in this table, taken by TCRdb from immuneACCESS, are in-frame only. Not every clone is retained; where verified, under half of the shortfall comes from an unresolved V gene, and the cause of the rest is unknown. The sample table shows some 180,000 clones, and about half are seen once. The ten largest clones represent 10% of the sample. The treatment or condition label here, explained by the study, means: oral pan-JAK inhibitor, 5-10 mg twice daily. Sequencing used CD8+ T cells sorted from blood, obtained at week 52, from a patient treated with tofacitinib. The receptors stem from a human donor with alopecia areata.

The table lists this clone with a few counts. J is TRBJ2-7 and V is TRBV2; D is ambiguous. Germline CDR1 reads SNHLY; CDR2 reads FYNNEI. The CDR3 is 14 amino acids. V was trimmed by 6 bases and J by 3 bases, leaving 15 bases between them. CDR3 bases: TGTGCCAGCAGGGATGCGATTTTCGGCTACGAGCAGTACTTC. This sequence encodes CASRDAIFGYEQYF.

The chain uses TRBV5-6 and TRBJ2-7; D is perhaps TRBD1 (6 bases). The ends were cut back, 2 bases at V and 0 bases at J, with 9 bases in the middle. This CDR3 spans 14 amino acids. CDR1 and CDR2 (germline): SGHDT, YYEEEE. In DNA, the CDR3 is TGTGCCAGCAGCTTAGAAGGGGGCTCCTACGAGCAGTACTTC. Translating it yields CASSLEGGSYEQYF.

This rearrangement joins TRBV27 to TRBJ1-5, with 7 bases lining up with TRBD1. Germline lookup yields CDR1 MNHEY and CDR2 SMNVEV (reference sequence). V lost 2 bases to trimming and J lost 6 bases; unmatched junction nucleotides: 10. This CDR3 has 16 residues. The CDR3 sequence is CASSLTGQSFIQPQHF. The CDR3 coding sequence is TGTGCCAGCAGTTTAACGGGACAGTCCTTCATTCAGCCCCAGCATTTT.

The J gene is TRBJ2-2, the V gene TRBV12-5, with 11 bases aligning to TRBD2. CDR1 is LGHNT, CDR2 FRNRAP, per germline. The length of the CDR3 is 16 residues. The V and J ends lost 4 bases and 3 bases, in that order; junction bases with no gene match: 4. CDR3 amino acids: CASGSGLAEYTGELFF. The CDR3 nucleotides are TGTGCTAGTGGTTCGGGACTAGCGGAGTACACCGGGGAGCTGTTTTTT.

Notes on this clone: Additional DNA sequences in this sample encode the identical CDR3. The rearrangement uses TRBV9 and TRBJ2-5; 7 nucleotides agree with TRBD2. The germline V gene encodes CDR1 SGDLS and CDR2 YYNGEE. With 0 bases clipped from V and 2 bases from J, the junction kept 1 base outside the gene matches. The CDR3 extends over 14 amino acids. CDR3: CASSVAGRQETQYF. CDR3 in DNA: TGTGCCAGCAGCGTAGCCGGGAGGCAAGAGACCCAGTACTTC.

This clone was picked up a small number of times. For the CDR3, the DNA is TGTGCTAGTGGTCTCTTGTTGGACACTGAAGCTTTCTTT. It codes for CASGLLLDTEAFF. The genes are TRBV12-5 and TRBJ1-1; the D is unclear. Trimming left V 5 bases short and J 3 bases short, with 10 bases between. The CDR3 runs 13 residues. The germline gives CDR1 LGHNT, CDR2 FRNRAP.

This clone occurred a few times. The chain employs TRBV4-1 and TRBJ2-7, with 7 positions matching TRBD2. J was trimmed by 4 bases and V by 1 base; bases with no gene match: 10. CDR3 length equals 16 residues. Germline lookup yields CDR1 MGHRA and CDR2 YSYEKL. This chain's CDR3 is CASSQALAGDRYEQYF. The CDR3 DNA reads TGCGCCAGCAGCCAAGCTCTCGCGGGGGACCGTTACGAGCAGTACTTC.

This clone came up once. The chain couples TRBV27 to TRBJ1-2; TRBD1 aligns across 10 bases. The CDR3 has 14 amino acids. After removal of 7 bases from V and 2 bases from J, the junction contained 4 bases not matched to a gene. Per the germline V gene, CDR1 is MNHEY and CDR2 is SMNVEV (reference sequence). This chain's CDR3 is CASTMTGGNYGYTF. The CDR3 region has the DNA TGTGCCAGCACCATGACAGGGGGCAACTATGGCTACACCTTC.

Turning to this clone: At one end the junction does not follow the germline gene, possibly because of a read error. The chain has TRBV4-1 and TRBJ2-1; 10 bases map to TRBD2. The CDR3 is made up of 16 amino acids. Germline V gene data show CDR1 as MGHRA and CDR2 as YSYEKL. The CDR3: CASSQGPLAGDNEQFF. The DNA of the CDR3 is TGTGCCAGCAGCCAAGGCCCGCTAGCGGGGGACAATGAGCAGTTCTTC.

J is TRBJ2-7 and V is TRBV30, with TRBD1 as a possible D gene (6 bases). The CDR3 spans 14 residues. Trimming left V 1 base short and J 0 bases short, with 10 bases between. CDR1 GTSNPN and CDR2 SVGIG come from the germline V gene (reference sequence). CDR3 sequence reads: CAWSGTVVSYEQYF. The CDR3 DNA follows: TGTGCCTGGAGTGGGACAGTCGTCTCCTACGAGCAGTACTTC.

The rearrangement links TRBV6-1 to TRBJ2-5, with a tentative D call TRBD1 (6 bases). Germline CDR1 MNHNS, CDR2 SASEGT. The CDR3 loop spans 13 amino acids. V gave up 7 bases and J gave up 5 bases, with 14 bases separating them. CDR3 DNA sequence: TGTGCCAGCATATCGGACAGCCCCGAGACCCAGTACTTC. It yields the protein CASISDSPETQYF.

V usage is TRBV15 and J usage is TRBJ2-1; D possibly corresponds to TRBD1 (7 bases). This CDR3 has 15 amino acids. Germline CDR1 reads LNHNV; CDR2 reads YYDKDF (reference sequence). V was pared by 1 base and J by 4 bases, with 11 bases between. CDR3 DNA sequence: TGTGCCACCAGCAGAGGGAGGGACAGATACAATGAGCAGTTCTTC. Its translation: CATSRGRDRYNEQFF. Looking up the rest from reference TRBV15 and TRBJ2-1 gives the full variable domain: DAMVIQNPRYQVTQFGKPVTLSCSQTLNHNVMYWYQQKSSQAPKLLFHYYDKDFNNEADTPDNFQSRRPNTSFCFLDIRSPGLGDTAMYLCATSRGRDRYNEQFFGPGTRLTVL.

This clone showed up just a few times. The junction and the germline gene differ at one end; a read error may be behind it. The V gene is TRBV15, the J gene TRBJ2-6; 7 positions agree with TRBD2. This CDR3 has 15 amino acids. CDR1 is LNHNV and CDR2 is YYDKDF in the germline V gene (reference sequence). CDR3 coding DNA: TGTGCCACCAGGAGAGGGAGGGCTGGGGCCAACGTCCTGACTTTC. The encoded protein is CATRRGRAGANVLTF. The full variable domain, completed using reference TRBV15 and TRBJ2-6, is DAMVIQNPRYQVTQFGKPVTLSCSQTLNHNVMYWYQQKSSQAPKLLFHYYDKDFNNEADTPDNFQSRRPNTSFCFLDIRSPGLGDTAMYLCATRRGRAGANVLTFGAGSRLTVL.

This clone was observed a handful of times. The V gene is TRBV27, the J gene TRBJ1-1, with 9 bases matching TRBD1. The V segment lost 6 bases and the J segment 3 bases; nucleotides outside the gene matches: 5. Per the germline V gene, CDR1 is MNHEY and CDR2 is SMNVEV (reference sequence). The CDR3 runs 14 residues. As DNA, the CDR3 is TGTGCCAGCAGATTACAGGGGGCTTACACTGAAGCTTTCTTT. Protein sequence: CASRLQGAYTEAFF.

V gene TRBV5-8 combines with J gene TRBJ1-1; D remains ambiguous. Between the trimmed V and J ends, which lost 0 bases and 4 bases, there was a span of 7 bases. Germline V gene lookup returns CDR1 SGHTS and CDR2 YDEGEE. This CDR3 region has 13 residues. The CDR3 sequence: CASSLGGSTEAFF. DNA of the CDR3: TGTGCCAGCAGCTTGGGAGGGAGCACTGAAGCTTTCTTT. Using reference TRBV5-8 and TRBJ1-1 for the parts outside the CDR3, the full variable domain is EAGVTQSPTHLIKTRGQQATLRCSPISGHTSVYWYQQALGLGLQFLLWYDEGEERNRGNFPPRFSGRQFPNYSSELNVNALELEDSALYLCASSLGGSTEAFFGQGTRLTVV.

This clone turned up a few times. The chain joins TRBV7-6 to TRBJ2-5; TRBD1 agrees at 8 bases. Germline CDR1 reads SGHVS; CDR2 reads FNYEAQ. V lost 5 bases, J lost 6 bases, and 8 bases stayed unmatched. CDR3 length equals 14 residues. CDR3 nucleotides: TGTGCCAGCAGCCGACACCAGGGGGCGAAGACCCAGTACTTC. Translated: CASSRHQGAKTQYF.

The chain links TRBV13 to TRBJ1-1; D is possibly TRBD1 (5 bases). Between the trimmed V and J ends, which lost 3 bases and 1 base, there was a span of 9 bases. CDR3 length: 14 amino acids. Germline assignment: CDR1 PRHDT and CDR2 FYEKMQ (reference sequence). The CDR3 here is CASSFWDANTEAFF. CDR3 in DNA: TGTGCCAGCAGCTTTTGGGACGCGAACACTGAAGCTTTCTTT.

The CDR3 coding sequence is TGTGCCAGTAGCCAGAAAAGACAGGGGGAGCAGTACTTC. It translates to CASSQKRQGEQYF. The V gene is TRBV19, the J gene TRBJ2-7; 8 nucleotides match TRBD1. Trimming cost V 6 bases and J 7 bases; bases outside gene matches: 8. This CDR3 has 13 amino acids. CDR1 is LNHDA, CDR2 SQIVND, per germline (reference sequence).

The J gene is TRBJ2-3, the V gene TRBV4-2; 8 bases line up with TRBD2. V shed 4 bases, J shed 3 bases, and the junction held 6 bases outside the gene matches. CDR1 and CDR2 (germline): LGHNA, YNFKEQ. The CDR3 runs 15 residues. The CDR3 DNA sequence: TGTGCCAGCAGCCCGTTCGGGGGGGTTACAGATACGCAGTATTTT. Amino acids: CASSPFGGVTDTQYF.

This clone turned up a few times. The chain couples TRBV7-9 to TRBJ2-2, with D tentatively TRBD1 (6 bases). This CDR3 contains 14 residues. V shed 4 bases and J shed 4 bases, with 10 bases lying between them. From germline, CDR1 is SEHNR and CDR2 FQNEAQ (reference sequence). CDR3 sequence reads: CASSSTGLTGELFF. Here the CDR3 DNA reads TGTGCCAGCAGCTCGACAGGACTCACCGGGGAGCTGTTTTTT.